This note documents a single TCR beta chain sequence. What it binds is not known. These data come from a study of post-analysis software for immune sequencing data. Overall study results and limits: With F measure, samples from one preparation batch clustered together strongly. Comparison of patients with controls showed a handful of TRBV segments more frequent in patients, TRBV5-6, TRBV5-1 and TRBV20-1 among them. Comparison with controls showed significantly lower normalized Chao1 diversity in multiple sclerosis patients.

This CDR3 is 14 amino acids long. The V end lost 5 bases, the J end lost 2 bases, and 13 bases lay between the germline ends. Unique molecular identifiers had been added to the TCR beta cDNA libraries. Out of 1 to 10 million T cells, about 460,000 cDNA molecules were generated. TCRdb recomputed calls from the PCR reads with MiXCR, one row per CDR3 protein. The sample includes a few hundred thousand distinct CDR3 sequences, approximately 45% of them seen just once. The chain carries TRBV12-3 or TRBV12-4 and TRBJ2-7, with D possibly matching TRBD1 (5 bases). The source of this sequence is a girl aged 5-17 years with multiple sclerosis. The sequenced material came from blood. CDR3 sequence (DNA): TGTGCCAGCAGTGGTAATGACAGAACCTACGAGCAGTACTTC. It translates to CASSGNDRTYEQYF.